This TCR beta chain was obtained from a study of blood T cell repertoires in COVID-19. Germline assignment: CDR1 SGDLS and CDR2 YYNGEE. Trimming left V 3 bases short and J 0 bases short, with 22 bases between. The CDR3 contains 19 residues. Per the original methods: Estimation of nucleated cell counts relied on the amplification of reference gene primers. Repertoires were generated with immunoSEQ multiplex PCR, while TCRdb's copy carries only in-frame clones and drops some. That table gives V, J and clone size, and the DNA gave D and trimming. The sample consists of 210,000 or so clones, 83% of them appearing once. Exposed participants came across a COVID-19 case within 2 weeks before study entry.

Sample: PBMCs or T cells enriched from blood (not recorded which). The source of this sequence is a woman aged 45-59 years who had been exposed to COVID-19. The chain recombines TRBV9 with TRBJ1-3; D not resolved. This CDR3 reads CASSASGSPIPLSGNTIYF. In nucleotides, the CDR3 is TGTGCCAGCAGCGCATCCGGGTCTCCGATCCCACTCTCTGGAAACACCATATATTTT.